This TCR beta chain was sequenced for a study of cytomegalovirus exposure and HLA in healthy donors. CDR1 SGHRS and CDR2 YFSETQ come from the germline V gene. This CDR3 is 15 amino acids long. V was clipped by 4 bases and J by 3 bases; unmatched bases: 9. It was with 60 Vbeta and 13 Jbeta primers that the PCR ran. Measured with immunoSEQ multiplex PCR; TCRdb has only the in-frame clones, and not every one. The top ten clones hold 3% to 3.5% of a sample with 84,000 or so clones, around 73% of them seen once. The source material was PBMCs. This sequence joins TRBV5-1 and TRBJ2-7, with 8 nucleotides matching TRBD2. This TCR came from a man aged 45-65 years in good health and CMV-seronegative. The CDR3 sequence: CASSSQAGASYEQYF. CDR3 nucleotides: TGCGCCAGCAGCAGCCAAGCGGGGGCAAGCTACGAGCAGTACTTC.